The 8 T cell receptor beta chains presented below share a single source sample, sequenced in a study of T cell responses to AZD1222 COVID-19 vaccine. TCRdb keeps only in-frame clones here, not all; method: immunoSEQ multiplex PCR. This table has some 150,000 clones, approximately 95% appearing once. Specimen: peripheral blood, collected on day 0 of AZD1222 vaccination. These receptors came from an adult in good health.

CDR3: CASSPPGQPQHF. The CDR3 coding sequence is TGTGCCAGCAGTCCCCCGGGGCAGCCCCAGCATTTT. This chain uses TRBV27 with TRBJ1-5; no clear D. Per germline, CDR1 MNHEY and CDR2 SMNVEV (reference sequence). V was pared by 5 bases and J by 7 bases, with 9 bases between. The CDR3 extends over 12 amino acids.

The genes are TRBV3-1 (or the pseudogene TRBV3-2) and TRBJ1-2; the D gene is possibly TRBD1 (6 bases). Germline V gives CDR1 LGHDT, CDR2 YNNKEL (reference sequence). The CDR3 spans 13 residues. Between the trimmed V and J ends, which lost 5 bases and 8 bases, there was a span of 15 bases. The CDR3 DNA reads TGTGCCAGCAGCGCTCACAGGGCTGAGGGCTACACCTTC. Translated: CASSAHRAEGYTF.

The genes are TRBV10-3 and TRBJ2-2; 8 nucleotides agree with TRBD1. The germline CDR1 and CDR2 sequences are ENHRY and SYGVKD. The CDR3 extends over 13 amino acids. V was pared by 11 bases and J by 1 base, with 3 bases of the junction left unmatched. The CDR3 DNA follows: TGTGCCCTCGGGACAGGGAACACCGGGGAGCTGTTTTTT. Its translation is CALGTGNTGELFF.

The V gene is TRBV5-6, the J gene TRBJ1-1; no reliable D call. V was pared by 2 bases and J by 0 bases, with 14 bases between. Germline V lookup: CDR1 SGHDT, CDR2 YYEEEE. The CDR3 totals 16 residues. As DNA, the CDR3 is TGTGCCAGCAGCTTAGATGTGGGCCGGGTGAACACTGAAGCTTTCTTT. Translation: CASSLDVGRVNTEAFF.

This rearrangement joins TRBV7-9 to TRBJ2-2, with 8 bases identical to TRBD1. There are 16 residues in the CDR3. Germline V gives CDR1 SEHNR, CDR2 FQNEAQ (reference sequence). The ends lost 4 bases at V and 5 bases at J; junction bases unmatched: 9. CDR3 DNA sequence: TGTGCCAGCAGCTCCATTGGACAGGGAGAGACCGGGGAGCTGTTTTTT. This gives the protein CASSSIGQGETGELFF.

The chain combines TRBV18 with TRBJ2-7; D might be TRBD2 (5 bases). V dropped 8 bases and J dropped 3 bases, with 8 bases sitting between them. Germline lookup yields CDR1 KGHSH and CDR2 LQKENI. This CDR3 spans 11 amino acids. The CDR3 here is CASGLNYEQYF. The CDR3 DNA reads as TGTGCCAGCGGACTCAACTACGAGCAGTACTTC.

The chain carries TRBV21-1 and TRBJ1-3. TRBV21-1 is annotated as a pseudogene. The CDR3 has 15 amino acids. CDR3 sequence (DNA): TGTGCCAGCAGCTCGGGAGGGGACTCTGGAAACACCATATATTTT. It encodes CASSSGGDSGNTIYF.

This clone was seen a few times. The CDR3 bases are TGTGCCAGCAGCGTAGGCCTAGAAGAAGGCGAGCAGTACTTC. Its protein is CASSVGLEEGEQYF. The chain has TRBV9 and TRBJ2-7; D unclear. The ends were cut back, 0 bases at V and 6 bases at J, with 13 bases in the middle. The germline V gene encodes CDR1 SGDLS and CDR2 YYNGEE. The CDR3 contains 14 residues.